The source of this T cell receptor beta chain is a study of blood T cell repertoires in COVID-19. Study in general: Acute and convalescent COVID-19 specimens originated in the United States, Italy and Spain. T cells, B-cell-depleted T cells, or PBMCs supplied cDNA or gDNA.

As handled by the study authors: It was from reference gene primer amplification that nucleated cell counts were estimated. Sequencing was performed with immunoSEQ multiplex PCR; in TCRdb, only in-frame clones are kept and a portion is missing. For V, J and clone size, that table is used; D and trimming come from the DNA. The sample lists 90,000 to 150,000 clones, approximately 80% occurring once. V lost 5 bases, J lost 6 bases, and 23 bases lay in between. CDR1 and CDR2 from the germline V gene are SGHVS and FQNEAQ. This CDR3 spans 17 amino acids. Sequenced material: peripheral blood. The receptor was derived from a man in his 70s with acute or convalescent COVID-19. J is TRBJ1-5 and V is TRBV7-8; no clear D. Here the CDR3 reads CASSLLGPSEVGQPQHF. The CDR3 DNA sequence: TGTGCCAGCAGCCTCCTAGGTCCTTCGGAGGTCGGTCAGCCCCAGCATTTT.